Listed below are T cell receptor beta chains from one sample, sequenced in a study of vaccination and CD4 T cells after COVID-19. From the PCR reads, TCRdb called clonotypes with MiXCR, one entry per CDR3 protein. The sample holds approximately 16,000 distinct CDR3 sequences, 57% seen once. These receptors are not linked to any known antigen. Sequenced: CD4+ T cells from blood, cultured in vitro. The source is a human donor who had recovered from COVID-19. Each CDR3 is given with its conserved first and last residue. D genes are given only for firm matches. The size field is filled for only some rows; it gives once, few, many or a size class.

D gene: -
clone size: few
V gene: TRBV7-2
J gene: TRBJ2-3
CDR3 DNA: TGTGCCAGCAGCAAGGACTACCTTAGCACAGATACGCAGTATTTT
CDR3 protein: CASSKDYLSTDTQYF

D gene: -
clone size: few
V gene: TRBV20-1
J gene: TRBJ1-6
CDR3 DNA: TGCAGTGCTAGAGATGCGGGGGCGAGTAATTCACCCCTCCACTTT
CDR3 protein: CSARDAGASNSPLHF

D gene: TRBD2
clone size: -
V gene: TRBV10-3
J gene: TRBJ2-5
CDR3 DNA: TGTGCCATCAGTGACGGACTAGACCAAGAGACCCAGTACTTC
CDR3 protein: CAISDGLDQETQYF

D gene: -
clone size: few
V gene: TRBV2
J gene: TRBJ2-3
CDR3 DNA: TGTGCCAGCAGTGAACAGGGTTTAAGCACAGATACGCAGTATTTT
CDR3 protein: CASSEQGLSTDTQYF

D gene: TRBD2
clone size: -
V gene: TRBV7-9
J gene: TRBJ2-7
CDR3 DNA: TGTGCCAGCAGCGCGAGACTAGCGGGGTACGAGCAGTACTTC
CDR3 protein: CASSARLAGYEQYF

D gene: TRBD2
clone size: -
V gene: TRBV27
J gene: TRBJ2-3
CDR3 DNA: TGTGCCAGCAGTTTATTAACTAGCGGGAGGGCCGCAGATACGCAGTATTTT
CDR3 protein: CASSLLTSGRAADTQYF

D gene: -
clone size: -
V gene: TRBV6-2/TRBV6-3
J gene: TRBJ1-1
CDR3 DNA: TGTGCCAGCACCTACGGGCAGGGGCACACTGAAGCTTTCTTT
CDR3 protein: CASTYGQGHTEAFF

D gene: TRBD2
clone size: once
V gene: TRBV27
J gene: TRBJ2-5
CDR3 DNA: TGTGCCAGCAGCCGTCGGACTAGGGAGACCCAGTACTTC
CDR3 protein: CASSRRTRETQYF

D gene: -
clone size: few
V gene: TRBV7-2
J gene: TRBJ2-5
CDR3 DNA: TGTGCCAGCAGCTTCGGGGAGACCCAGTACTTC
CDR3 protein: CASSFGETQYF

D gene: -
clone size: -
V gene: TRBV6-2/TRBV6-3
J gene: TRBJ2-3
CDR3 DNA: TGTGCCAGCAGTCCGACTGGCCCGGTAGATACGCAGTATTTT
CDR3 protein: CASSPTGPVDTQYF

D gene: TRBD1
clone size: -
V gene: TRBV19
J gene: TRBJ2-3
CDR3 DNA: TGTGCCAGTGGTGGGACAGGGGGGGGTACGCAGTATTTT
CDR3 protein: CASGGTGGGTQYF

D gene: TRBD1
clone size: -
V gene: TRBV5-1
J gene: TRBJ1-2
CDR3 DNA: TGCGCCAGCAGCTTGCGAGGACAGGGTACCTATGGCTACACCTTC
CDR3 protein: CASSLRGQGTYGYTF

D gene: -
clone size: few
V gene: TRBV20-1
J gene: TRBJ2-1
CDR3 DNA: TGCAGTGCTAGAGCCCAGCGGGTTTACAATGAGCAGTTCTTC
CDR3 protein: CSARAQRVYNEQFF

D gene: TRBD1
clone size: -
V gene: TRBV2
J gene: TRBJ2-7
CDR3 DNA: TGTGCCAGCTGTTGGGGACAGGGGGGAGGCGAGCAGTACTTC
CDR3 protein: CASCWGQGGGEQYF

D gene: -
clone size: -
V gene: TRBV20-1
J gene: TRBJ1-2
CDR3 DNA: TGCAGTGCACCGATTCCGGGAGCCTATGGCTACACCTTC
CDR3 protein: CSAPIPGAYGYTF

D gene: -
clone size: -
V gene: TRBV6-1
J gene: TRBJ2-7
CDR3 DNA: TGTGCCATCAGTGTAAACAGGGACTACGAGCAGTACTTC
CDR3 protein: CAISVNRDYEQYF

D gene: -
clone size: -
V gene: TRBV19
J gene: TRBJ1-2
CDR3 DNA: TGTGCCAGTAGTATTCCTGGACAGTCCTATGGCTACACCTTC
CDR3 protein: CASSIPGQSYGYTF

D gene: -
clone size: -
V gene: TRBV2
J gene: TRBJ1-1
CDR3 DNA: TGTGCCAGCAGGGAGACAGTTTTGAGCACTGAAGCTTTCTTT
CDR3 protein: CASRETVLSTEAFF

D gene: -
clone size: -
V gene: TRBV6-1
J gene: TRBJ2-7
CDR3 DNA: TGTGCCAGCAGACCGGGGCACTCCTACGAGCAGTACTTC
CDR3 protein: CASRPGHSYEQYF